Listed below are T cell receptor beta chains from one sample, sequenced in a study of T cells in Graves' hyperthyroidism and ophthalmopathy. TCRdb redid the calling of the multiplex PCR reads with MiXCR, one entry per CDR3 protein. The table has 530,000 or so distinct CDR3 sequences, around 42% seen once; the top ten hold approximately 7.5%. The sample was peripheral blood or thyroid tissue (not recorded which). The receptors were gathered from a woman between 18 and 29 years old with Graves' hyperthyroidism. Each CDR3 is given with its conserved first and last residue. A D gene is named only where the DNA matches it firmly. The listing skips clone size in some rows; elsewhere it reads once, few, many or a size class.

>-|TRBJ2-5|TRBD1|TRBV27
CASSTRQGQEAQYF
TGTGCCAGCAGTACTCGACAGGGCCAAGAGGCCCAGTACTTC
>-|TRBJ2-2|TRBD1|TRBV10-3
CAIRQGRLFF
TGTGCCATCAGACAGGGGCGGCTGTTTTTT
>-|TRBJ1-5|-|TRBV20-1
CSHRDGHSNQPQHF
TGCAGTCACCGGGACGGCCATAGCAATCAGCCCCAGCATTTT
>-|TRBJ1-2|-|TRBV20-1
CSAGGGQEGYTF
TGCAGTGCAGGGGGGGGACAAGAGGGCTACACCTTC
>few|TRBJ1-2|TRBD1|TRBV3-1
CASSQGPYRDRDDGYTF
TGTGCCAGCAGCCAAGGGCCCTACCGGGACAGGGATGATGGCTACACCTTC
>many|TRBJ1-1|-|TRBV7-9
CASSLVRRWGSGTEAFF
TGTGCCAGCAGCTTAGTCCGAAGGTGGGGGAGTGGGACTGAAGCTTTCTTT
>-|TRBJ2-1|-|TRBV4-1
CASSQVKDNEQFF
TGCGCCAGCAGCCAGGTTAAAGACAATGAGCAGTTCTTC
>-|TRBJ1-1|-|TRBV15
CATSRGGIGREAFF
TGTGCCACCAGCAGAGGGGGGATCGGGAGGGAAGCTTTCTTT
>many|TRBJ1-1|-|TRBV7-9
CASSTRQAQNTEAFF
TGTGCCAGCAGCACCAGACAGGCACAGAACACTGAAGCTTTCTTT
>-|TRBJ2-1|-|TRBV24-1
CATSDQGYNEQFF
TGTGCCACCAGTGATCAGGGATACAATGAGCAGTTCTTC
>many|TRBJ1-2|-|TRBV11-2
CASSPPWRALNYGYTF
TGTGCCAGCAGCCCCCCATGGCGGGCACTAAACTATGGCTACACCTTC
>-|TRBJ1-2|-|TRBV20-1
CSARLAAGDYGYTF
TGCAGTGCTAGACTAGCGGCAGGCGACTATGGCTACACCTTC
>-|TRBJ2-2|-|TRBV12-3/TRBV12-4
CASSSLSGANTGELFF
TGTGCCAGCAGTAGTCTTAGCGGCGCGAACACCGGGGAGCTGTTTTTT
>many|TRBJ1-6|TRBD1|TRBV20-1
CSASTGGHYNSPLHF
TGCAGTGCTTCAACAGGGGGACATTATAATTCACCCCTCCACTTT
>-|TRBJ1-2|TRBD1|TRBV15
CATSADARGPSGYTF
TGTGCCACCAGCGCAGATGCTAGGGGGCCGTCGGGCTACACCTTC
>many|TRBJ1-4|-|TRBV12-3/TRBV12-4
CASSLGYLEEKLFF
TGTGCCAGCAGTTTAGGCTACCTGGAGGAAAAACTGTTTTTT
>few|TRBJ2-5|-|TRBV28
CASSSSRFVETQYF
TGTGCCAGCAGCTCTTCCCGATTCGTAGAGACCCAGTACTTC
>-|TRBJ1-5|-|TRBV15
CATSRDRAGPDIQPQHF
TGTGCCACCAGCAGAGATCGGGCAGGGCCTGACATTCAGCCCCAGCATTTT
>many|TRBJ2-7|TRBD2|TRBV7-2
CASSLSVREVVYF
TGTGCCAGCAGCTTAAGTGTACGGGAGGTCGTCTACTTC
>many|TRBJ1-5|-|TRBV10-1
CASSEFTGGQEDQPQHF
TGCGCCAGCAGTGAGTTTACGGGGGGCCAGGAGGATCAGCCCCAGCATTTT
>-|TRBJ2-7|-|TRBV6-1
CASRPHSGSYYEQYF
TGTGCCAGCAGACCTCATAGCGGCTCCTACTACGAGCAGTACTTC
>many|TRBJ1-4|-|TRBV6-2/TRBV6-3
CASRDTGNEKLFF
TGTGCCAGCAGGGATACAGGGAATGAAAAACTGTTTTTT
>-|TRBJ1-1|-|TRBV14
CASSQDRRGHLSLNTEAFF
TGTGCCAGCAGCCAAGATCGGAGGGGACACCTTTCTTTGAACACTGAAGCTTTCTTT
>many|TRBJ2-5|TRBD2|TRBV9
CASSAMRTSEQETQYF
TGTGCCAGCAGCGCGATGAGGACTAGCGAACAAGAGACCCAGTACTTC
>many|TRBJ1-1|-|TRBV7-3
CASRRTGLGEAFF
TGTGCCAGCAGGCGTACAGGGTTAGGTGAAGCTTTCTTT
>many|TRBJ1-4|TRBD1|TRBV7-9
CASSKGTGNEKLFF
TGTGCCAGCAGCAAGGGGACAGGGAATGAAAAACTGTTTTTT
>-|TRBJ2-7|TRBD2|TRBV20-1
CSASTGYGGRYEQYF
TGCAGTGCTAGTACGGGGTACGGGGGGAGGTACGAGCAGTACTTC
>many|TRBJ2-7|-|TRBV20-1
CSAPAGGVTYEQYF
TGCAGTGCCCCGGCCGGGGGCGTAACCTACGAGCAGTACTTC
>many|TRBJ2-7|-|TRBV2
CASSDLTSLYEQYF
TGTGCCAGCAGTGATTTGACTTCCCTCTACGAGCAGTACTTC
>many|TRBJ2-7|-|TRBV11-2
CASSLVRGYEQYF
TGTGCCAGCAGCTTAGTGAGAGGTTACGAGCAGTACTTC
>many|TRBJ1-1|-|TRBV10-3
CAINWGVGTEAFF
TGTGCCATCAATTGGGGTGTAGGTACTGAAGCTTTCTTT
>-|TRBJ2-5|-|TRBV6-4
CASSPYPQRQETQYF
TGTGCCAGCAGTCCCTACCCCCAGAGACAAGAGACCCAGTACTTC
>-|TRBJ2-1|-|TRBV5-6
CASSSDKSSYNEQFF
TGTGCCAGCAGCTCGGACAAGAGCTCCTACAATGAGCAGTTCTTC
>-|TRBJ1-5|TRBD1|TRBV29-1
CSVDPGQGGQPQHF
TGCAGCGTAGATCCGGGACAGGGGGGGCAGCCCCAGCATTTT
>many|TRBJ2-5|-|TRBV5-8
CASSWTATAETQYF
TGTGCCAGCAGCTGGACGGCAACGGCAGAGACCCAGTACTTC
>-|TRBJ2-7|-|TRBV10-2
CASILASEGEQHF
TGCGCCAGCATACTGGCCAGCGAAGGCGAGCAGCACTTC
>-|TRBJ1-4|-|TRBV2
CASSVEGEKLLF
TGTGCCAGCAGTGTGGAAGGTGAAAAACTGCTTTTT
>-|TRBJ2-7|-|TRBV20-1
CSARDEGHYEQYF
TGCAGTGCTAGAGATGAGGGACACTACGAGCAGTACTTC
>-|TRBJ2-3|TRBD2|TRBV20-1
CSAIGQAGPLSTDTQYF
TGCAGTGCCATAGGTCAAGCGGGGCCGCTTAGCACAGATACGCAGTATTTT
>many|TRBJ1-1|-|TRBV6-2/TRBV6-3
CASSYRRIGNTEAFF
TGTGCCAGCAGTTATCGGCGAATAGGGAACACTGAAGCTTTCTTT
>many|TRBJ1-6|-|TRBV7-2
CASSASWTGNSPLHF
TGTGCCAGCAGCGCCTCTTGGACCGGGAATTCACCCCTCCACTTT
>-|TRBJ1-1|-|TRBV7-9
CASSSLPAFF
TGTGCCAGCAGCAGCCTCCCAGCTTTCTTT
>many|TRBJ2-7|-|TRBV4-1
CASSQEGGFYEQYF
TGCGCCAGCAGCCAAGAAGGCGGGTTCTACGAGCAGTACTTC
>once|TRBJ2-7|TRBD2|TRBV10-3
CAIKTSGRGHEQYF
TGTGCCATCAAGACTAGCGGGAGAGGGCATGAGCAGTACTTC
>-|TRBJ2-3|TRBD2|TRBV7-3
CASSPAAGEKTDTQYF
TGTGCCAGCAGCCCGGCGGCGGGAGAAAAGACAGATACGCAGTATTTT
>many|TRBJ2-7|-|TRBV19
CASSMVGGYEQYF
TGTGCCAGTAGTATGGTCGGCGGATACGAGCAGTACTTC
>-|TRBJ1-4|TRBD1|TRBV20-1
CSARDETGTVSEKLFF
TGCAGTGCTAGAGACGAGACCGGGACAGTGAGTGAAAAACTGTTTTTT
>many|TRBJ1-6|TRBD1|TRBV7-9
CASSAGTAPEDSPLHF
TGTGCCAGCAGCGCAGGGACAGCACCGGAGGATTCACCCCTCCACTTT
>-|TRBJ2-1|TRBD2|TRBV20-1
CSAPGLAGAEQFF
TGCAGTGCCCCGGGGCTAGCGGGAGCTGAGCAGTTCTTC
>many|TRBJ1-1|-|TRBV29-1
CSAKEVKTEAFF
TGCAGCGCCAAAGAGGTAAAGACTGAAGCTTTCTTT
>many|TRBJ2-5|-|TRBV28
CASSFIRETQYF
TGTGCCAGCAGTTTCATCAGGGAGACCCAGTACTTC
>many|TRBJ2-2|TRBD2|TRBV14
CASSQEAQGGLAGMNTGELFF
TGTGCCAGCAGCCAAGAAGCCCAGGGGGGACTAGCGGGAATGAACACCGGGGAGCTGTTTTTT
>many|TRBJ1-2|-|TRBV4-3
CASSQARGQRGYGYTF
TGCGCCAGCAGCCAGGCCAGGGGTCAACGGGGCTATGGCTACACCTTC
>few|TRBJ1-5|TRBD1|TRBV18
CASSPMDRGGNQPQHF
TGTGCCAGCTCACCCATGGACAGGGGAGGCAATCAGCCCCAGCATTTT
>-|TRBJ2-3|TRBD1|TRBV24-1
CATSDSTYGRGITDTQYF
TGTGCCACCAGTGACTCCACCTACGGCAGGGGGATCACAGATACGCAGTATTTT